This T cell receptor (beta chain) comes out of a study of cytomegalovirus exposure and HLA in healthy donors. Overall study context: In terms of ancestry, the Caucasian-associated cluster contained roughly 80% of the approximately 400 genotyped donors. Regarding the study as a whole: There were reportedly fewer N-insertions in an Asian-associated ancestry cluster than the roughly 680-donor mean, in a later analysis. Presence/absence results assume similar sequencing depth per donor, which may not hold. Indistinguishable V segments, including TRBV6-2 and TRBV6-3, were excluded.

Both 60 Vbeta primers and 13 Jbeta primers went into the PCR. TCRdb keeps only in-frame clones here, not all; method: immunoSEQ multiplex PCR. This sample has about 150,000 clones, with roughly 82% found just once. The germline CDR1 and CDR2 sequences are GTSNPN and SVGIG (reference sequence). V gave up 2 bases and J gave up 5 bases, with 9 bases separating them. The CDR3 spans 12 residues. Concerning this clone itself: Its antigen is as yet unknown.

Sequenced: PBMCs. The chain combines TRBV30 with TRBJ1-2; unclear D gene. The sequence was obtained from a male donor in good health and CMV-seronegative. The CDR3 protein is CAWSLRKYGYTF. The DNA of the CDR3 is TGTGCCTGGAGTCTCAGAAAATATGGCTACACCTTC. Full variable domain (outside the CDR3, taken from reference TRBV30 and TRBJ1-2): SQTIHQWPATLVQPVGSPLSLECTVEGTSNPNLYWYRQAAGRGLQLLFYSVGIGQISSEVPQNLSASRPQDRQFILSSKKLLLSDSGFYLCAWSLRKYGYTFGSGTRLTVV.